Listed below are T cell receptor beta chains from one sample, sequenced in a study of OX40 agonist ivuxolimab in advanced cancers. TCRdb keeps only in-frame clones here, not all; method: immunoSEQ multiplex PCR. The sample carries around 100,000 clones, around 90% recorded once. Sequenced material: CD4+ or CD8+ T cells sorted from blood, taken in a trial of the OX40 agonist ivuxolimab. Receptors were obtained from an adult with an advanced solid tumor such as melanoma, head and neck, liver or kidney cancer. Each CDR3 is given without its conserved first and last residue. The order of the fields is CDR3 protein, CDR3 length, V gene, J gene.

cdr3_aa: ASSQLIIDLSNTEAF
cdr3_length: 15
v_call: TRBV14
j_call: TRBJ1-1

cdr3_aa: ASSILAGGTGEQY
cdr3_length: 13
v_call: TRBV19
j_call: .

cdr3_aa: ASSGLGTSGDYNEQF
cdr3_length: 15
v_call: TRBV7-9
j_call: TRBJ2-1

cdr3_aa: ASSQGSHYEQY
cdr3_length: 11
v_call: TRBV7-2
j_call: .

cdr3_aa: ASRTRAGTGMFEQF
cdr3_length: 14
v_call: TRBV7-9
j_call: TRBJ2-1

cdr3_aa: ASGDSHDYGYT
cdr3_length: 11
v_call: TRBV19
j_call: TRBJ1-2

cdr3_aa: ASSRGLAGPYEQY
cdr3_length: 13
v_call: TRBV5-1
j_call: TRBJ2-7

cdr3_aa: ASSESPRGGKETQY
cdr3_length: 14
v_call: TRBV9
j_call: TRBJ2-5

cdr3_aa: AWSPGQDGYT
cdr3_length: 10
v_call: TRBV30
j_call: TRBJ1-2

cdr3_aa: ASSQGQGSTNYGYT
cdr3_length: 14
v_call: TRBV14
j_call: TRBJ1-2

cdr3_aa: SAGQGYNEQF
cdr3_length: 10
v_call: TRBV29-1
j_call: TRBJ2-1

cdr3_aa: ASSLDRGTNTEAF
cdr3_length: 13
v_call: TRBV7-9
j_call: TRBJ1-1

cdr3_aa: ASSSDRSGNYGYT
cdr3_length: 13
v_call: TRBV13
j_call: TRBJ1-2

cdr3_aa: ASSLTYEQY
cdr3_length: 9
v_call: TRBV28
j_call: TRBJ2-7

cdr3_aa: ASSRLAGHNEQF
cdr3_length: 12
v_call: TRBV2
j_call: TRBJ2-1

cdr3_aa: ASSIRGGRGLNTEAF
cdr3_length: 15
v_call: TRBV19
j_call: TRBJ1-1

cdr3_aa: ASSLAQGANTGELF
cdr3_length: 14
v_call: TRBV5-1
j_call: TRBJ2-2

cdr3_aa: ASSPLPPDRAAGYT
cdr3_length: 14
v_call: TRBV4-1
j_call: TRBJ1-2

cdr3_aa: ASTPSAANTGELF
cdr3_length: 13
v_call: TRBV5-1
j_call: TRBJ2-2

cdr3_aa: AWSVRGVGAGETQY
cdr3_length: 14
v_call: TRBV30
j_call: TRBJ2-5

cdr3_aa: ASSFGGLAGDADTQY
cdr3_length: 15
v_call: TRBV7-9
j_call: TRBJ2-3

cdr3_aa: ASSDGRNTEAF
cdr3_length: 11
v_call: TRBV9
j_call: TRBJ1-1

cdr3_aa: ASSPLTSFYGYT
cdr3_length: 12
v_call: TRBV18
j_call: TRBJ1-2

cdr3_aa: ASQTRDWYMNTEAF
cdr3_length: 14
v_call: TRBV5-6
j_call: TRBJ1-1

cdr3_aa: ASTPGGFPETQY
cdr3_length: 12
v_call: TRBV5-4
j_call: TRBJ2-5

cdr3_aa: ASSPTGASTDTQY
cdr3_length: 13
v_call: TRBV18
j_call: TRBJ2-3

cdr3_aa: ASSRPQGDYGYT
cdr3_length: 12
v_call: TRBV4-1
j_call: TRBJ1-2

cdr3_aa: AISESSAGVSYEQY
cdr3_length: 14
v_call: TRBV10-3
j_call: TRBJ2-7

cdr3_aa: ATTSRRGNQPQH
cdr3_length: 12
v_call: TRBV18
j_call: TRBJ1-5

cdr3_aa: SVDRGVGQF
cdr3_length: 9
v_call: TRBV29-1
j_call: TRBJ2-1

cdr3_aa: AWSVVPRSAIYEQY
cdr3_length: 14
v_call: TRBV30
j_call: TRBJ2-7

cdr3_aa: ASSLLLAGTQQY
cdr3_length: 12
v_call: TRBV7-9
j_call: TRBJ2-7

cdr3_aa: ASQIEGGRTDTQY
cdr3_length: 13
v_call: TRBV4-1
j_call: TRBJ2-3

cdr3_aa: ASSPLWGLHPGYEQY
cdr3_length: 15
v_call: TRBV11-2
j_call: TRBJ2-7

cdr3_aa: ASSPPGRNTEAF
cdr3_length: 12
v_call: TRBV6-6
j_call: TRBJ1-1

cdr3_aa: ACPGLAGGSYNEQF
cdr3_length: 14
v_call: TRBV2
j_call: TRBJ2-1

cdr3_aa: ASSSSGMNTGELF
cdr3_length: 13
v_call: TRBV5-4
j_call: TRBJ2-2

cdr3_aa: ASSSSGRTDTQY
cdr3_length: 12
v_call: TRBV5-6
j_call: TRBJ2-3

cdr3_aa: ASSLGQAQNTEAF
cdr3_length: 13
v_call: TRBV5-1
j_call: TRBJ1-1

cdr3_aa: ATRLIGADTQY
cdr3_length: 11
v_call: TRBV6-1
j_call: TRBJ2-3

cdr3_aa: ASRNNIPGAEAF
cdr3_length: 12
v_call: TRBV27
j_call: TRBJ1-1

cdr3_aa: ATSRHWTGSEQY
cdr3_length: 12
v_call: TRBV15
j_call: TRBJ2-7

cdr3_aa: ASSSKGYEQY
cdr3_length: 10
v_call: TRBV10-2
j_call: TRBJ2-7

cdr3_aa: ASSLDRGTDTQY
cdr3_length: 12
v_call: TRBV5-8
j_call: TRBJ2-3

cdr3_aa: ASSGSGRISTGELF
cdr3_length: 14
v_call: TRBV6-1
j_call: TRBJ2-2

cdr3_aa: ASSGGLPSEQY
cdr3_length: 11
v_call: TRBV19
j_call: TRBJ2-7

cdr3_aa: ASTVGNTWELF
cdr3_length: 11
v_call: TRBV2
j_call: TRBJ2-2

cdr3_aa: ASSLGGGSFKSTEAF
cdr3_length: 15
v_call: TRBV5-1
j_call: TRBJ1-1

cdr3_aa: ASSLVLSDSYEQY
cdr3_length: 13
v_call: TRBV7-9
j_call: TRBJ2-7